These 3 T cell receptor beta chains came from one sample sequenced in a study of cytomegalovirus exposure and HLA in healthy donors. The repertoire was sequenced with immunoSEQ multiplex PCR; TCRdb's copy has only in-frame clones and lacks some. The sample has some 99,000 clones, 88% seen once; the top ten hold about 2%. The material sequenced was PBMCs. These receptors came from a woman between 18 and 29 years old in good health and CMV-seronegative.

The chain uses TRBV18 and TRBJ1-2; 10 bases map to TRBD1. The CDR3 covers 14 residues. The junction had 0 bases not matched to a gene; V was cut back by 2 bases and J by 3 bases. Germline V gene data show CDR1 as KGHSH and CDR2 as LQKENI. The CDR3 DNA reads TGTGCCAGCTCACCAGGGACAGGGGACTATGGCTACACCTTC. Amino acid sequence: CASSPGTGDYGYTF.

CDR3 DNA: TGCGCCAGCCAACTGGACAGGGTGGGAAGAGATACGCAGTATTTT. Protein product: CASQLDRVGRDTQYF. The chain links TRBV5-1 to TRBJ2-3; 8 nucleotides match TRBD1. CDR3 length equals 15 residues. The V segment lost 7 bases and the J segment 5 bases; nucleotides outside the gene matches: 12. Germline lookup yields CDR1 SGHRS and CDR2 YFSETQ.

The V gene is TRBV6-6, the J gene TRBJ1-5; 8 bases fit TRBD1. This CDR3 contains 13 residues. The trim removed 7 bases at V and 7 bases at J, leaving 6 bases unmatched. Germline CDR1 reads MNHNY; CDR2 reads SVGAGI (reference sequence). The CDR3 coding sequence is TGTGCCAGCAACCAACAGGGGGAACAGCCCCAGCATTTT. It is translated as CASNQQGEQPQHF.